The 30 T cell receptor beta chains listed next were all sequenced from one sample in a study of T cells after yellow fever vaccination. TCRdb passed the 5' RACE reads through MiXCR, listing each CDR3 protein once. The sample holds approximately 510,000 distinct CDR3 sequences, just over 20% seen once. Material: PBMCs, obtained around 3 weeks after the first yellow fever vaccination. All receptors derive from a man aged 18 to 29 who received the YFV17D yellow fever vaccine.

This clonotype was seen many times. The chain is built from TRBV5-6 and TRBJ2-3; 9 nucleotides line up with TRBD2. CDR1 and CDR2 from the germline V gene are SGHDT and YYEEEE. CDR3 length: 15 amino acids. Germline trimming cut 4 bases from V and 7 bases from J; bases unmatched to any gene: 10. The CDR3 spells CASSQDLAGYYTQYF. Here the CDR3 DNA reads TGTGCCAGCAGCCAGGACCTAGCGGGGTATTATACGCAGTATTTT.

The chain couples TRBV27 to TRBJ2-3, with no clear D. The CDR3 length is 15 residues. Trimming pared 3 bases from V and 2 bases from J, leaving 12 bases between. The germline gives CDR1 MNHEY, CDR2 SMNVEV (reference sequence). CDR3 nucleotide sequence: TGTGCCAGCAGTTTTAATACTCCCCTCACAGATACGCAGTATTTT. This encodes CASSFNTPLTDTQYF.

The CDR3 protein is CASRSQSTDTQYF. The CDR3 DNA reads TGCGCCAGCAGATCTCAATCGACAGATACGCAGTATTTT. The rearrangement uses TRBV5-1 and TRBJ2-3; D is ambiguous. The CDR3 loop spans 13 amino acids. Germline CDR1 and CDR2: SGHRS and YFSETQ. Trimming removed 5 bases at V and 3 bases at J, with 10 bases between.

The chain carries TRBV6-1 and TRBJ1-5; D is possibly TRBD1 (6 bases). The CDR3 runs 15 residues. Germline V lookup: CDR1 MNHNS, CDR2 SASEGT. Trimming pared 2 bases from V and 9 bases from J, leaving 17 bases between. CDR3 residues: CASSEILTGRRPQHF. The CDR3 bases are TGTGCCAGCAGTGAAATACTGACAGGTCGTCGGCCCCAGCATTTT.

This clonotype was detected only a few times. This chain connects TRBV20-1 to TRBJ1-2; TRBD1 aligns across 9 bases. V shed 6 bases, J shed 13 bases, and the junction held 12 bases outside the gene matches. CDR3 length equals 12 residues. Looked up from germline, CDR1 is DFQATT and CDR2 is SNEGSKA (reference sequence). As DNA, the CDR3 is TGCAGTGCGGCCCGGGACAGGGAGGGTGCCACCTTC. Its protein is CSAARDREGATF.

This clonotype was detected ten times or more. This chain joins TRBV4-2 and TRBJ1-5; 9 bases match TRBD1. V shed 0 bases and J 4 bases; nucleotides not matched to a gene: 7. The CDR3 totals 17 residues. Germline CDR1 and CDR2: LGHNA and YNFKEQ. The CDR3 DNA follows: TGTGCCAGCAGCCAAGATATCAATGGACAGGGGAATCAGCCCCAGCATTTT. This gives the protein CASSQDINGQGNQPQHF.

This clonotype was found many times. This rearrangement joins TRBV10-3 to TRBJ2-2; 7 bases match TRBD2. Trimming cost V 11 bases and J 5 bases; bases outside gene matches: 8. The CDR3 contains 13 residues. Germline lookup yields CDR1 ENHRY and CDR2 SYGVKD. CDR3 DNA: TGTGCCGCAGGGAGGGAAGGAACCGGGGAGCTGTTTTTT. Translating gives CAAGREGTGELFF.

This clonotype was seen a few times. The J gene is TRBJ1-1, the V gene TRBV20-1; TRBD1 is a possible D gene (5 bases). Germline CDR1 and CDR2: DFQATT and SNEGSKA (reference sequence). The V gene lost 2 bases and the J gene lost 11 bases, with 15 bases spanning the gap. The CDR3 is made up of 12 amino acids. CDR3 region: CSARPGDPRAFF. CDR3 nucleotide sequence: TGCAGTGCTAGACCCGGGGACCCGAGGGCTTTCTTT.

This clonotype has only a few counts. This chain uses TRBV12-3 or TRBV12-4 with TRBJ2-7, with D uncertain. V was trimmed by 5 bases and J by 0 bases, leaving 8 bases between them. The CDR3 totals 13 residues. The CDR3 spells CASSRTDSYEQYF. DNA of the CDR3: TGTGCCAGCAGTCGGACCGACTCCTACGAGCAGTACTTC.

The chain recombines TRBV25-1 with TRBJ2-1; 7 nucleotides match TRBD1. The CDR3 sequence is 13 residues long. Germline V gives CDR1 MGHDK, CDR2 SYGVNS. V dropped 8 bases and J dropped 8; count of bases not matched to a gene: 9. CDR3 sequence (DNA): TGTGCCAGCCCCGGGACAGAAAACGATGAGCAGTTCTTC. Its protein product is CASPGTENDEQFF.

Points on this clonotype: A much larger clone differs by one base, so this may be a read error. The V gene is TRBV4-2, the J gene TRBJ1-4; D is ambiguous. The CDR3 is 13 residues long. The germline V gene encodes CDR1 LGHNA and CDR2 YNFKEQ. The CDR3 region has the DNA TGTGCCAGCGGGTCCGCGACTAATGGAAAACTGTTTTTT. It encodes CASGSATNGKLFF.

This clonotype came up a few times. The genes are TRBV6-5 and TRBJ2-7, with D perhaps TRBD1 (9 bases). Germline CDR1 MNHEY, CDR2 SVGAGI. V lost 4 bases and J 4 bases, leaving 20 bases between the germline ends. The CDR3 contains 16 residues. In DNA form, the CDR3 reads TGTGCCAGCAGTTTCCTAACAGGGGGCGGGGGGTACGAGCAGTACTTC. It translates to CASSFLTGGGGYEQYF.

The table lists this clonotype with many counts. The chain joins TRBV29-1 to TRBJ2-1; D is possibly TRBD2 (5 bases). There are 15 residues in the CDR3. V lost 3 bases to trimming and J lost 6 bases, with 18 bases between them. Per germline, CDR1 SQVTM and CDR2 ANQGSEA. The CDR3 DNA sequence: TGCAGCGTTGAGGGTCGGGGAAGTCTCGGCAATGAGCAGTTCTTC. Translating it yields CSVEGRGSLGNEQFF.

CDR3 in amino acids: CASSYSRGGELFF. DNA of the CDR3: TGTGCCAGCAGTTACTCGCGGGGGGGGGAGCTGTTTTTT. The chain has TRBV6-5 and TRBJ2-2, with TRBD2 identical over 7 bases. From germline, CDR1 is MNHEY and CDR2 SVGAGI. J lost 8 bases, V lost 0 bases, and 0 bases had no gene match. The CDR3 extends over 13 amino acids.

This clonotype was detected a few times. The chain recombines TRBV3-1 with TRBJ2-5, with D unclear. Germline assignment: CDR1 LGHDT and CDR2 YNNKEL (reference sequence). V gave up 0 bases and J gave up 10 bases, with 15 bases separating them. The CDR3 is 14 amino acids. The CDR3 region is CASSQERPGEDQYF. In DNA form, the CDR3 reads TGTGCCAGCAGCCAAGAGAGGCCCGGTGAAGACCAGTACTTC.

The chain carries TRBV7-9 and TRBJ1-6; the D is unclear. The CDR3 totals 12 residues. Trimming shortened V by 2 bases and J by 13 bases, and 9 bases separated the two germline ends. Germline V gene lookup returns CDR1 SEHNR and CDR2 FQNEAQ (reference sequence). The chain's CDR3 is CASSLPLSPLHF. CDR3 sequence (DNA): TGTGCCAGCAGCTTACCCCTTTCGCCCCTCCACTTT.

The CDR3 DNA follows: TGTGCCAGCAGCTTACCGGCGGGGGGTTCCTACGAGCAGTACTTC. Translated: CASSLPAGGSYEQYF. The rearrangement uses TRBV13 and TRBJ2-7; TRBD2 agrees at 8 bases. The ends lost 2 bases at V and 1 base at J; junction bases unmatched: 4. The V gene's germline CDR1 is PRHDT and CDR2 FYEKMQ (reference sequence). The CDR3 is made up of 15 amino acids.

The genes are TRBV10-1 and TRBJ2-3, with D maybe TRBD2 (6 bases). This CDR3 spans 16 amino acids. The ends were cut back, 4 bases at V and 1 base at J, with 15 bases in the middle. Germline lookup yields CDR1 WNHNN and CDR2 SYGVQD (reference sequence). CDR3 bases: TGCGCCAGCAGTGTATTTCGCGGGGCCCGCACAGATACGCAGTATTTT. It encodes CASSVFRGARTDTQYF.

The V call is TRBV6-1, the J call TRBJ1-6; unclear D gene. The CDR3 totals 16 residues. The germline CDR1 and CDR2 sequences are MNHNS and SASEGT. V was shortened by 1 base and J by 4 bases, with 11 bases between the two germline ends. The DNA of the CDR3 is TGTGCCAGCAGTGAAGTTTTGGTCTGGTATAATTCACCCCTCCACTTT. Protein sequence: CASSEVLVWYNSPLHF.

The J gene is TRBJ2-2, the V gene TRBV28, with D perhaps assigned TRBD1 or TRBD2 (5 bases each). V lost 10 bases and J 0 bases, leaving 21 bases between the germline ends. CDR3 length: 17 amino acids. Germline CDR1 and CDR2: MDHEN and SYDVKM. The CDR3 sequence is CATNQNPGTANTGELFF. The CDR3 DNA sequence: TGTGCCACCAACCAAAACCCTGGGACGGCGAACACCGGGGAGCTGTTTTTT. Together with reference TRBV28 and TRBJ2-2, the CDR3 gives the full variable domain: DVKVTQSSRYLVKRTGEKVFLECVQDMDHENMFWYRQDPGLGLRLIYFSYDVKMKEKGDIPEGYSVSREKKERFSLILESASTNQTSMYLCATNQNPGTANTGELFFGEGSRLTVL.

This clonotype has a handful of counts. The chain combines TRBV27 with TRBJ1-5; possibly TRBD1 for D (5 bases). The CDR3 runs to 16 residues. V lost 2 bases and J 7 bases, leaving 18 bases between the germline ends. Germline assignment: CDR1 MNHEY and CDR2 SMNVEV (reference sequence). CDR3 amino acids: CASSLRTPYRRQPQHF. In DNA, the CDR3 is TGTGCCAGCAGTTTAAGAACTCCTTACAGGCGGCAGCCCCAGCATTTT.

The chain has TRBV6-1 and TRBJ1-5; perhaps TRBD1 as D (5 bases). The CDR3 has 15 amino acids. V lost 6 bases, J lost 1 base, and 13 bases lay in between. CDR1 is MNHNS and CDR2 is SASEGT in the germline V gene. The CDR3 region is CASSPGHRSNQPQHF. The CDR3 coding sequence is TGTGCCAGCAGCCCGGGGCATCGCAGCAATCAGCCCCAGCATTTT.

This rearrangement joins TRBV7-2 to TRBJ2-2; D gene unclear. The ends were cut back, 5 bases at V and 6 bases at J, with 10 bases in the middle. The V gene's germline CDR1 is SGHTA and CDR2 FQGNSA. The CDR3 extends over 13 amino acids. DNA of the CDR3: TGTGCCAGCAGCCAAATAGTATCCGGGGAGCTGTTTTTT. It translates to CASSQIVSGELFF.

This clonotype has just one count. The chain recombines TRBV10-2 with TRBJ2-5; D is unclear. V was cut by 6 bases and J by 0 bases, with 8 bases left in between. Germline CDR1 WSHSY, CDR2 SAAADI. This CDR3 comprises 13 residues. CDR3 region: CASRVTNQETQYF. The CDR3 coding sequence is TGCGCCAGCAGAGTGACAAACCAAGAGACCCAGTACTTC.

This clonotype was seen a few times. Relative to the germline gene, one junction end is altered; a read error may explain this. CDR3 nucleotides: TGCGCCAGCTGCGGACTAGACTCCAACAATGAGCAGTTCTTC. This sequence encodes CASCGLDSNNEQFF. The chain couples TRBV10-2 to TRBJ2-1, with TRBD2 identical over 7 bases. This CDR3 comprises 14 residues. The germline V gene encodes CDR1 WSHSY and CDR2 SAAADI.

V and J are TRBV20-1 and TRBJ1-6, with 9 bases fitting TRBD1. V shed 1 base, J shed 5 bases, and the junction held 0 bases outside the gene matches. CDR1 is DFQATT, CDR2 SNEGSKA, per germline (reference sequence). The CDR3 runs to 14 residues. The CDR3: CSARGTGDNSPLHF. DNA for the CDR3: TGCAGTGCTAGAGGGACAGGGGATAATTCACCCCTCCACTTT.

This clonotype has only a few counts. V usage is TRBV7-2 and J usage is TRBJ2-1; 7 positions match TRBD2. Germline V gives CDR1 SGHTA, CDR2 FQGNSA. Germline trimming cut 2 bases from V and 7 bases from J; bases unmatched to any gene: 8. There are 15 residues in the CDR3. CDR3 loop: CASSLNSGAPNEQFF. The CDR3 coding sequence is TGTGCCAGCAGCTTAAACAGCGGGGCCCCAAATGAGCAGTTCTTC.

The table lists this clonotype with many counts. The rearrangement uses TRBV10-1 and TRBJ2-3, with D perhaps TRBD2 (6 bases). The CDR3 is made up of 13 amino acids. Deletions cut 4 bases from V and 3 bases from J, with 8 bases between. CDR1 is WNHNN, CDR2 SYGVQD, per germline (reference sequence). CDR3 coding DNA: TGCGCCAGCAGTGCGACTAGAACAGATACGCAGTATTTT. Translating gives CASSATRTDTQYF.

The chain is built from TRBV6-6 and TRBJ1-2; D remains unclear. V was pared by 5 bases and J by 1 base, with 8 bases between. Germline V gene sequence: CDR1 MNHNY, CDR2 SVGAGI (reference sequence). The CDR3 extends over 13 amino acids. CDR3 residues: CASSTQVNYGYTF. The CDR3 nucleotides read TGTGCCAGCAGTACCCAAGTTAACTATGGCTACACCTTC.

This clonotype was found a few times. The genes are TRBV4-3 and TRBJ1-5; D gene uncertain. This CDR3 has 15 residues. Germline assignment: CDR1 LGHNA and CDR2 YSLEER. Trimming cost V 5 bases and J 0 bases, with 11 bases left between them. CDR3 bases: TGCGCCAGCAGCTTCCTCGCGGGTAGCAATCAGCCCCAGCATTTT. Its translation is CASSFLAGSNQPQHF.